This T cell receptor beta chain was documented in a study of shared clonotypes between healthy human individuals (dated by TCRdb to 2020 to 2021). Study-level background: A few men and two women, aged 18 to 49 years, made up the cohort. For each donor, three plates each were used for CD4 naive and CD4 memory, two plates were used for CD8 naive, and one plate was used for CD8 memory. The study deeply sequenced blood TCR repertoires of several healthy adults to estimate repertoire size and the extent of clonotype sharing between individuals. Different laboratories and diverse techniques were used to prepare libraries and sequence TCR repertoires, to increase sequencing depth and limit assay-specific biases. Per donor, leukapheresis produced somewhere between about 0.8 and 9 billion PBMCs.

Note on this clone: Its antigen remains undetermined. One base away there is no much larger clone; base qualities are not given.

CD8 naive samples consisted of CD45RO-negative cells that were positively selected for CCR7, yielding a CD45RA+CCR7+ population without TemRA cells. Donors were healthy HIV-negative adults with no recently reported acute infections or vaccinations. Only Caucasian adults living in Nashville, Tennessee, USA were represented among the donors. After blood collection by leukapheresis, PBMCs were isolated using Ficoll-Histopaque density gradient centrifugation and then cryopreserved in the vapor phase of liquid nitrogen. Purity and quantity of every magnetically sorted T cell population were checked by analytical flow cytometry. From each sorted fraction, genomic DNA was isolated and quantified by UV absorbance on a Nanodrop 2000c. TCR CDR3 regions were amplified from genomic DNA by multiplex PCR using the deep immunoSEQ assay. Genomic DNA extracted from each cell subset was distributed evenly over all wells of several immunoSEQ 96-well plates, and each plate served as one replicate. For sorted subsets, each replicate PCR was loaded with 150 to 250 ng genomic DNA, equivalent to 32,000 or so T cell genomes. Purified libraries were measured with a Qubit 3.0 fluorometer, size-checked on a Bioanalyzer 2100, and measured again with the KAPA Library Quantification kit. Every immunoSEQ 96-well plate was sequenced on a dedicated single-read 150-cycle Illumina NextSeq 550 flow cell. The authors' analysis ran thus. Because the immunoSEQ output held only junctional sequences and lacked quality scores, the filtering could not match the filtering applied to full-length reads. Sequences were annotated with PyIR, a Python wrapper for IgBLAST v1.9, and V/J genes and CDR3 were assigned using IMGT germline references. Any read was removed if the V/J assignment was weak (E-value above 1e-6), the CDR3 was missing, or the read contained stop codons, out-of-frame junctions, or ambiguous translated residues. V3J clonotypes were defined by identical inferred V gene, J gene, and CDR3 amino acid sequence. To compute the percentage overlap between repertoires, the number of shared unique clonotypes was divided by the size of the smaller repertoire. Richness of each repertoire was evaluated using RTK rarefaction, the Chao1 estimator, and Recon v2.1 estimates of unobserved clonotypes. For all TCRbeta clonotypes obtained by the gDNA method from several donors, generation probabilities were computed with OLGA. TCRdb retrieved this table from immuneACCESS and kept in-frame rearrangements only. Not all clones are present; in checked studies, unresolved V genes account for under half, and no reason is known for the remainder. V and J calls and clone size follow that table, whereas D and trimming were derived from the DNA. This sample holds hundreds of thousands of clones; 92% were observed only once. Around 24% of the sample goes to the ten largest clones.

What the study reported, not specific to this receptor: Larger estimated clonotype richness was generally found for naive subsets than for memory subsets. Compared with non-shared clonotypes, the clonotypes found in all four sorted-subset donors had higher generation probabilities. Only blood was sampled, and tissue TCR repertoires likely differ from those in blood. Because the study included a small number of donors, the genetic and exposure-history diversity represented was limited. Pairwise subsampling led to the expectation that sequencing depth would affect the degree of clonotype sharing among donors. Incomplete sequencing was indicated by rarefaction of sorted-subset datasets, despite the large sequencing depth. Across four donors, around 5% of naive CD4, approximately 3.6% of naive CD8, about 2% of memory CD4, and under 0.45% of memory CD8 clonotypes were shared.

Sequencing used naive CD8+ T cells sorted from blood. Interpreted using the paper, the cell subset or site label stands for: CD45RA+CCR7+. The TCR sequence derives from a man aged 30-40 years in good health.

The nucleotides read TGTGCCAGCACCTATTATAGCGGGAGGGGCTACAATGAGCAGTTCTTC. The resulting protein is CASTYYSGRGYNEQFF. This receptor chain uses TRBV7-2 and TRBJ2-1, with TRBD2 identical over 11 junction bases. Including cysteine and phenylalanine, the CDR3 has 16 amino acids. Here the CDR3 DNA is all that survives: 48 bases in frame from base 1. The germline V gene supplies CDR1 SGHTA and CDR2 FQGNSA. V has 7 bases trimmed and J has 3 bases trimmed; junction bases matching no gene number 8.